One and the same sample provided the 30 T cell receptor beta chains below, sequenced in a study of T cells after yellow fever vaccination. TCRdb reprocessed the 5' RACE reads with MiXCR, giving one entry per CDR3 protein. The profile shows over 110,000 distinct CDR3 sequences, 7.7% of them singletons. The sample consisted of CD4+ T cells sorted from PBMCs, taken 5 days after the yellow fever booster vaccination. The receptors derive from a man aged 25-45 years who received the YFV17D yellow fever vaccine.

This clonotype was found a few times. The chain employs TRBV9 and TRBJ2-1; TRBD2 might be the D (6 bases). Germline-derived CDR1 and CDR2 are SGDLS and YYNGEE. The V gene lost 4 bases and the J gene lost 8 bases, with 19 bases spanning the gap. The length of the CDR3 is 15 residues. The CDR3: CASSPRGGAVDEQFF. The DNA for the CDR3 is TGTGCCAGCAGCCCCCGAGGAGGGGCGGTGGATGAGCAGTTCTTC.

Regarding this clonotype: A much larger clone sits a single nucleotide away, making a read error possible. The gene calls are TRBV30 and TRBJ2-7; tentatively, D is TRBD2 (6 bases). This CDR3 has 13 amino acids. CDR1 is GTSNPN and CDR2 is SVGIG in the germline V gene (reference sequence). V was cut by 3 bases and J by 6 bases, with 15 bases left in between. The CDR3 coding sequence is TGTGCCTGGAGGAGTAGCGGTACCTGCGAGCAGTACTTC. Translation: CAWRSSGTCEQYF.

This rearrangement joins TRBV4-3 to TRBJ2-1; 10 positions agree with TRBD2. The ends lost 4 bases at V and 10 bases at J; junction bases unmatched: 10. CDR1 is LGHNA, CDR2 YSLEER, per germline. The CDR3 spans 15 residues. CDR3 coding DNA: TGCGCCAGCAGCCGCCAGCGGGAGGGGGGTAACGAGCAGTTCTTC. As protein: CASSRQREGGNEQFF.

This clonotype was counted at least ten times. The chain couples TRBV7-2 to TRBJ2-1, with no clear D. From germline, CDR1 is SGHTA and CDR2 FQGNSA. Trimming removed 6 bases at V and 5 bases at J, with 5 bases between. CDR3 length: 11 residues. The CDR3 here is CASSQNNEQFF. The CDR3 coding sequence is TGTGCCAGCAGTCAAAACAATGAGCAGTTCTTC.

The sample holds many counts of this clonotype. This rearrangement joins TRBV15 to TRBJ2-2; the match to TRBD1 covers 10 bases. This CDR3 has 15 residues. The germline V gene encodes CDR1 LNHNV and CDR2 YYDKDF (reference sequence). V was pared by 5 bases and J by 4 bases, with 4 bases of the junction left unmatched. The CDR3 region has the DNA TGTGCCACCAGCTCCGGGACAGGGGCCACCGGGGAGCTGTTTTTT. Translation gives CATSSGTGATGELFF.

This clonotype was observed many times. The genes are TRBV29-1 and TRBJ2-1; 7 bases align to TRBD1. Unmatched junction bases numbered 7, after V lost 1 base and J lost 4 bases. The CDR3 spans 15 residues. CDR1 and CDR2 (germline): SQVTM, ANQGSEA. The CDR3 nucleotides are TGCAGCGTTGAAGGGACAGGCGTAATTTACAATGAGCAGTTCTTC. Its translation is CSVEGTGVIYNEQFF.

This clonotype occurred many times. The genes are TRBV3-1 and TRBJ2-6; no firm D call. This CDR3 region has 14 residues. V lost 3 bases to trimming and J lost 4 bases, with 7 bases between them. CDR1 is LGHDT and CDR2 is YNNKEL in the germline V gene (reference sequence). CDR3 sequence: CASSQLGGANVLTF. CDR3 bases: TGTGCCAGCAGCCAGTTGGGGGGGGCCAACGTCCTGACTTTC.

The table lists this clonotype with many counts. The rearrangement links TRBV20-1 to TRBJ2-1, with 7 bases identical to TRBD2. This CDR3 comprises 16 residues. With 1 base clipped from V and 3 bases from J, the junction kept 9 bases outside the gene matches. CDR1 and CDR2 (germline): DFQATT, SNEGSKA (reference sequence). CDR3 DNA: TGCAGTGCTAGAGGCAATCTAGCGGCGATCTACAATGAGCAGTTCTTC. Protein sequence: CSARGNLAAIYNEQFF.

There are many counts of this clonotype. The rearrangement joins TRBV5-6 to TRBJ2-1, with TRBD2 identical over 8 bases. The V and J ends lost 4 bases and 10 bases, in that order; junction bases with no gene match: 7. This CDR3 comprises 13 residues. The germline V gene has CDR1 SGHDT and CDR2 YYEEEE. The CDR3 DNA follows: TGTGCCAGCAGCCGCGTTAGCGGGAACGAGCAGTTCTTC. Amino acids: CASSRVSGNEQFF.

This clonotype was observed many times. This chain links TRBV6-2 or TRBV6-3 with TRBJ2-1, with D tentatively TRBD2 (5 bases). Germline assignment: CDR1 MNHEY and CDR2 SVGEGT. Trimming removed 8 bases from V and 6 bases from J, with 17 bases in between. The CDR3 spans 14 residues. CDR3 sequence reads: CASGRSGRGNEQFF. The CDR3, as DNA: TGTGCCAGCGGCCGAAGTGGGAGAGGCAATGAGCAGTTCTTC.

This clonotype was seen only a few times. This chain links TRBV27 with TRBJ2-3; tentative D call: TRBD2 (6 bases). V was shortened by 6 bases and J by 6 bases, with 13 bases between the two germline ends. The CDR3 consists of 13 residues. Germline assignment: CDR1 MNHEY and CDR2 SMNVEV (reference sequence). This CDR3 reads CASSPDRGDTQYF. CDR3 coding DNA: TGTGCCAGCAGCCCAGACCGGGGGGATACGCAGTATTTT.

This clonotype was picked up a small number of times. The chain carries TRBV7-2 and TRBJ2-3; D is uncertain. V was trimmed by 1 base and J by 2 bases, leaving 7 bases between them. The CDR3 is 14 amino acids. Germline CDR1 SGHTA, CDR2 FQGNSA. CDR3 DNA: TGTGCCAGCAGCTTAGTCGGATTCACAGATACGCAGTATTTT. This encodes CASSLVGFTDTQYF.

This clonotype showed up many times. The chain is built from TRBV12-3 or TRBV12-4 and TRBJ1-5, with unresolved D. The CDR3 spans 13 residues. Trimming left V 6 bases short and J 2 bases short, with 8 bases between. As DNA, the CDR3 is TGTGCCAGCAGCCCCCGAGGCAATCAGCCCCAGCATTTT. Residues: CASSPRGNQPQHF.

Many counts were recorded for this clonotype. In DNA, the CDR3 is TGTGCCAGCGCTGGGGAGAGGAGAAACATTCAGTACTTC. It encodes CASAGERRNIQYF. The J gene is TRBJ2-4, the V gene TRBV7-9; D is perhaps TRBD2 (5 bases). V dropped 8 bases and J dropped 6 bases, with 14 bases sitting between them. This CDR3 spans 13 amino acids. Germline loops: CDR1 SEHNR, CDR2 FQNEAQ (reference sequence).

The sample holds many counts of this clonotype. The rearrangement uses TRBV20-1 and TRBJ2-7; TRBD2 is a possible D gene (5 bases). CDR1 is DFQATT and CDR2 is SNEGSKA in the germline V gene (reference sequence). The CDR3 spans 13 residues. V dropped 3 bases and J dropped 3 bases, with 12 bases sitting between them. Written as DNA, the CDR3 is TGCAGTGCTAGTAATAGCGAGCACTACGAGCAGTACTTC. It specifies CSASNSEHYEQYF.

This clonotype was counted many times. The CDR3 is CASSLARRLAVETQYF. The CDR3 bases are TGTGCCAGCAGTTTAGCCCGGCGGCTAGCGGTTGAGACCCAGTACTTC. V and J are TRBV12-3 or TRBV12-4 and TRBJ2-5, with TRBD2 matching 7 bases. V shed 0 bases, J shed 5 bases, and the junction held 9 bases outside the gene matches. The CDR3 has 16 residues.

The gene calls are TRBV20-1 and TRBJ2-3; TRBD2 matches 7 bases. CDR3 size: 15 residues. The V segment lost 2 bases and the J segment 4 bases; nucleotides outside the gene matches: 9. Germline-derived CDR1 and CDR2 are DFQATT and SNEGSKA (reference sequence). CDR3 coding DNA: TGCAGTGCTAGACGGTCCCAGGCGGGGGCAGATACGCAGTATTTT. This codes for CSARRSQAGADTQYF.

This clonotype was seen many times. The V call is TRBV20-1, the J call TRBJ2-1; 15 bases map to TRBD2. The CDR3 runs 20 residues. CDR1 and CDR2 (germline): DFQATT, SNEGSKA (reference sequence). The junction had 18 bases not matched to a gene; V was cut back by 6 bases and J by 3 bases. Written as DNA, the CDR3 is TGCAGTGCGATTGTACTATCGGGACTAGCGGGAGGAACCCACTACAATGAGCAGTTCTTC. It encodes CSAIVLSGLAGGTHYNEQFF.

In its sample, this clonotype was seen many times. The chain employs TRBV27 and TRBJ2-7; D is ambiguous. V shed 7 bases and J shed 5 bases, with 24 bases lying between them. Germline CDR1 MNHEY, CDR2 SMNVEV (reference sequence). The CDR3 is made up of 16 amino acids. CDR3 sequence: CASNPFLTRVNHEQYF. The CDR3 nucleotides are TGTGCCAGCAACCCCTTCCTGACACGAGTTAACCACGAGCAGTACTTC.

This clonotype was counted ten times or more. The chain couples TRBV6-2 or TRBV6-3 to TRBJ2-1; TRBD1 might be the D (5 bases). Germline CDR1 MNHEY, CDR2 SVGEGT. The CDR3 totals 15 residues. With 6 bases removed from V and 1 base from J, the gap between germline ends came to 13 bases. CDR3 amino acids: CASSRQGESYNEQFF. The CDR3 nucleotides read TGTGCCAGCAGCCGTCAAGGGGAATCCTACAATGAGCAGTTCTTC.

In its sample, this clonotype was seen a few times. This chain links TRBV27 with TRBJ2-1; D not resolved. The CDR3 extends over 12 amino acids. The V end was cut by 6 bases, the J end by 11 bases, with 14 bases between. Germline CDR1 is MNHEY and CDR2 is SMNVEV (reference sequence). The CDR3 bases are TGTGCCAGCAGCCCCTGGGGTTTAAAGCAGTTCTTC. Protein: CASSPWGLKQFF.

This clonotype was picked up a small number of times. The chain joins TRBV7-2 to TRBJ2-1, with TRBD2 identical over 9 bases. The CDR3 is 15 amino acids. From germline, CDR1 is SGHTA and CDR2 FQGNSA. The V segment lost 3 bases and the J segment 9 bases; nucleotides outside the gene matches: 9. CDR3 coding DNA: TGTGCCAGCAGCTTTTCCGTGGGTAGCGGGGGTGAGCAGTTCTTC. Translating it yields CASSFSVGSGGEQFF.

This clonotype was counted many times. The gene calls are TRBV29-1 and TRBJ2-1; TRBD2 might be the D (6 bases). Germline V gene data show CDR1 as SQVTM and CDR2 as ANQGSEA. This CDR3 contains 13 residues. V lost 6 bases and J lost 4, with 13 bases in between. CDR3: CSVPVGGYNEQFF. CDR3 nucleotides: TGCAGCGTCCCGGTGGGGGGTTACAATGAGCAGTTCTTC.

The chain is built from TRBV12-3 or TRBV12-4 and TRBJ2-7; 9 nucleotides line up with TRBD2. This CDR3 has 14 amino acids. Trimming at V came to 7 bases and at J to 5 bases, leaving 9 bases not matched to a gene. In DNA form, the CDR3 reads TGTGCCAGCATCAGTAGCGGGAGTTTCAACGAGCAGTACTTC. Residues: CASISSGSFNEQYF.

This clonotype was counted ten times or more. V usage is TRBV7-2 and J usage is TRBJ2-7, with 8 bases fitting TRBD2. The V gene end was trimmed by 4 bases and the J gene end by 2 bases; junction bases not matched to a gene: 4. The CDR3 has 14 residues. Germline lookup yields CDR1 SGHTA and CDR2 FQGNSA. CDR3 nucleotide sequence: TGTGCCAGCAGCTACGGGACTAGTCCCTACGAGCAGTACTTC. Translating gives CASSYGTSPYEQYF. Full variable domain (remainder filled in from reference TRBV7-2 and TRBJ2-7): GAGVSQSPSNKVTEKGKDVELRCDPISGHTALYWYRQSLGQGLEFLIYFQGNSAPDKSGLPSDRFSAERTGGSVSTLTIQRTQQEDSAVYLCASSYGTSPYEQYFGPGTRLTVT.

This rearrangement joins TRBV19 to TRBJ2-7; unclear D gene. Per the germline V gene, CDR1 is LNHDA and CDR2 is SQIVND (reference sequence). CDR3 length: 15 amino acids. The V end was cut by 3 bases, the J end by 2 bases, with 14 bases between. The CDR3 DNA sequence: TGTGCCAGTAGTATTGACGTTTCGACGACCTACGAGCAGTACTTC. Translating gives CASSIDVSTTYEQYF. The full variable domain, completed using reference TRBV19 and TRBJ2-7, is DGGITQSPKYLFRKEGQNVTLSCEQNLNHDAMYWYRQDPGQGLRLIYYSQIVNDFQKGDIAEGYSVSREKKESFPLTVTSAQKNPTAFYLCASSIDVSTTYEQYFGPGTRLTVT.

This clonotype was recorded many times. The CDR3 here is CASRPLSGHEQYF. CDR3 DNA: TGTGCCAGCAGGCCTCTTTCCGGGCACGAGCAGTACTTC. The genes are TRBV7-2 and TRBJ2-7, with unresolved D. Germline loops: CDR1 SGHTA, CDR2 FQGNSA. Trimming took 6 bases from V and 5 from J, leaving 14 bases between them. This CDR3 spans 13 amino acids.

This clonotype was observed many times. This chain joins TRBV20-1 and TRBJ2-5; 9 positions agree with TRBD2. The CDR3 has 14 amino acids. Germline loops: CDR1 DFQATT, CDR2 SNEGSKA (reference sequence). J lost 5 bases, V lost 3 bases, and 7 bases had no gene match. CDR3 sequence: CSASSSGIPETQYF. The CDR3 region has the DNA TGCAGTGCTAGCTCTAGCGGGATCCCCGAGACCCAGTACTTC.

This clonotype showed up many times. This rearrangement joins TRBV6-2 or TRBV6-3 to TRBJ2-5; 9 bases fit TRBD2. The CDR3 runs 18 residues. Germline V lookup: CDR1 MNHEY, CDR2 SVGEGT. With V trimmed by 5 bases and J by 4 bases, 17 bases remained unmatched. CDR3 in amino acids: CASSPWIAGDKVRETQYF. In DNA, the CDR3 is TGTGCCAGCAGTCCGTGGATAGCGGGAGACAAGGTGCGAGAGACCCAGTACTTC.

This clonotype was seen many times. The chain links TRBV5-1 to TRBJ2-6, with TRBD2 as a possible D gene (6 bases). V lost 4 bases to trimming and J lost 1 base, with 9 bases between them. Germline CDR1 reads SGHRS; CDR2 reads YFSETQ. There are 15 residues in the CDR3. The CDR3 region has the DNA TGCGCCAGCAGCCCGGAGGGGTCTGGGGCCAACGTCCTGACTTTC. It yields the protein CASSPEGSGANVLTF.